A selection of T cell receptor beta chains follows, all from one sample in a study of blood T cell repertoires in COVID-19. Only in-frame clones appear in the TCRdb table, and some are missing; sequencing was by immunoSEQ multiplex PCR. Among tens of thousands of clones listed, more than 80% were seen once. The sample consisted of peripheral blood. These receptor sequences come from a man between 50 and 59 years old with COVID-19, enrolled during active disease. The CDR3 runs from the conserved cysteine through the conserved F or W. The order of the fields is CDR3 length, D gene, clone size, V gene, J gene, CDR3 protein, CDR3 DNA. A D gene is named only where the DNA matches it firmly. A clone size is listed for some rows: how often the clone was seen (once, few, many), or a class if it is expanded.

15,-,-,TRBV7-3,TRBJ2-1,CASSLGARSYNEQFF,TGTGCCAGCAGCTTAGGGGCCAGGTCCTACAATGAGCAGTTCTTC
14,TRBD2,-,TRBV19,TRBJ2-3,CASSVGTSRPTQYF,TGTGCCAGTAGCGTGGGGACTAGCCGACCAACGCAGTATTTT
13,TRBD1,-,TRBV2,TRBJ1-2,CASSLTGDLGYTF,TGTGCCAGCAGTTTGACAGGGGATTTGGGCTACACCTTC
16,TRBD1,-,TRBV24-1,TRBJ2-2,CATSDPTGGRTGELFF,TGTGCCACCAGTGACCCGACAGGGGGCAGGACCGGGGAGCTGTTTTTT
13,-,few,TRBV29-1,TRBJ1-5,CSGQTGVNQPQHF,TGCAGCGGCCAGACAGGCGTGAATCAGCCCCAGCATTTT
12,-,-,TRBV29-1,TRBJ2-7,CSVAFSSYEQYF,TGCAGCGTTGCGTTTAGCTCCTACGAGCAGTACTTC
15,TRBD2,once,TRBV6-5,TRBJ2-1,CASSRPGLASNEQFF,TGTGCCAGCAGTAGACCGGGACTAGCTTCCAATGAGCAGTTCTTC
16,-,-,TRBV18,TRBJ2-3,CASSPSISGYTDTQYF,TGTGCCAGCTCACCGTCCATTAGCGGTTACACAGATACGCAGTATTTT
15,-,-,TRBV5-4,TRBJ2-3,CASSFSGTSTDTQYF,TGTGCCAGCAGCTTTTCCGGGACTAGCACAGATACGCAGTATTTT
16,TRBD1,once,TRBV28,TRBJ2-5,CASSLRGRDRGETQYF,TGTGCCAGCAGTTTAAGGGGACGGGACAGAGGGGAGACCCAGTACTTC
14,-,-,TRBV27,TRBJ1-6,CASSQGPGYSPLHF,TGTGCCAGCAGTCAGGGGCCTGGTTATTCACCCCTCCACTTT
16,TRBD2,-,TRBV5-5,TRBJ2-1,CASRAGGSSSYNEQFF,TGTGCCAGCAGAGCGGGGGGCTCGAGCTCCTACAATGAGCAGTTCTTC